The 14 T cell receptor beta chains given below trace back to one sample, sequenced in a study of patients and donors after allogeneic stem cell transplantation. One entry per CDR3 protein results from TCRdb running MiXCR on the RT-PCR reads. The sample lists about 87,000 distinct CDR3 sequences; approximately 5% were seen once. The sample was blood, either unsorted or a sorted T cell fraction (not recorded which). These receptors were collected from a human donor who was either an allogeneic HSCT recipient or a stem cell or donor lymphocyte infusion donor (not recorded which). It is not recorded whose cells these are; they may come from a transplant donor.

Ten or more counts support this clonotype. The chain uses TRBV2 and TRBJ2-7; 11 bases align to TRBD2. The junction had 6 bases not matched to a gene; V was cut back by 6 bases and J by 2 bases. The germline CDR1 and CDR2 sequences are SNHLY and FYNNEI. The CDR3 totals 15 residues. DNA of the CDR3: TGTGCCAGCAGACAGGGACTAGCGGCTACCTACGAGCAGTACTTC. Translated: CASRQGLAATYEQYF.

There are many counts of this clonotype. The chain joins TRBV4-2 to TRBJ2-7, with TRBD2 identical over 9 bases. The CDR3 spans 13 residues. V lost 6 bases and J lost 4; bases outside the gene matches: 4. In germline, CDR1 is LGHNA, CDR2 YNFKEQ. The CDR3 DNA is TGTGCCAGCAGTAGCGGGAGTAGGTACGAGCAGTACTTC. It specifies CASSSGSRYEQYF.

This clonotype was seen a handful of times. It may be a read error: a sequence one base away is much more abundant. This chain links TRBV7-7 with TRBJ2-5, with TRBD1 matching 10 bases. The CDR3 has 15 amino acids. Germline V gene sequence: CDR1 SSHAT, CDR2 FNYEAQ (reference sequence). The CDR3 sequence: CASSTGQGPQETQYF. CDR3 coding DNA: TGTGCTAGCAGCACGGGACAGGGGCCTCAAGAGACCCAGTACTTC.

This clonotype was counted a few times. At one boundary the junction diverges from the germline segment, which might be a read error. The rearrangement links TRBV28 to TRBJ2-7; D gene ambiguous. The CDR3 totals 12 residues. CDR1 MDHEN and CDR2 SYDVKM come from the germline V gene. CDR3 amino acids: CASSTQINGRNF. In DNA, the CDR3 is TGTGCCAGCAGTACTCAGATCAATGGACGTAACTTC.

At least ten counts were recorded for this clonotype. This chain connects TRBV10-2 to TRBJ2-7; 10 nucleotides agree with TRBD1. Trimming took 10 bases from V and 9 from J; bases not matched to a gene: 12. Germline-derived CDR1 and CDR2 are WSHSY and SAAADI. There are 13 residues in the CDR3. CDR3 in amino acids: CATAPGQGLGQYF. The CDR3 DNA reads TGCGCCACCGCCCCGGGACAGGGGTTGGGGCAGTACTTC.

In this sample, this clonotype turned up many times. The V call is TRBV27, the J call TRBJ2-1, with 8 bases that match TRBD2. J was trimmed by 7 bases and V by 8 bases; bases with no gene match: 10. Germline assignment: CDR1 MNHEY and CDR2 SMNVEV (reference sequence). The CDR3 totals 14 residues. The CDR3 protein is CASGLAGMRNEQFF. The CDR3 bases are TGTGCCAGCGGCCTAGCGGGTATGAGGAATGAGCAGTTCTTC.

This clonotype was seen only a few times. The CDR3 reads CASRRDRNTGELFF. The CDR3 nucleotides read TGCGCCAGCAGGCGGGACCGCAACACCGGGGAGCTGTTTTTT. The J gene is TRBJ2-2, the V gene TRBV5-1; D might be TRBD2 (6 bases). CDR3 length: 14 amino acids. V was shortened by 5 bases and J by 2 bases, with 10 bases between the two germline ends. Germline V lookup: CDR1 SGHRS, CDR2 YFSETQ.

A word on this clonotype: This may stem from a read error, because a much larger clone lies one nucleotide away. The CDR3 region is CASSESTGNSEAFF. CDR3 nucleotide sequence: TGTGCCAGCAGCGAGTCGACAGGGAACTCTGAAGCTTTCTTT. This sequence joins TRBV28 and TRBJ1-1, with 7 bases identical to TRBD1. This CDR3 is built from 14 residues. Per germline, CDR1 MDHEN and CDR2 SYDVKM.

This clonotype was counted between two and nine times. The chain links TRBV7-8 to TRBJ2-5; weak D call: TRBD2 (6 bases). The CDR3 spans 15 residues. The ends were cut back, 2 bases at V and 4 bases at J, with 14 bases in the middle. The V gene's germline CDR1 is SGHVS and CDR2 FQNEAQ. CDR3 sequence: CASSLTAGQGETQYF. The CDR3, as DNA: TGTGCCAGCAGCTTAACGGCGGGGCAGGGAGAGACCCAGTACTTC.

Ten or more counts support this clonotype. The gene calls are TRBV20-1 and TRBJ1-1; D might be TRBD1 (5 bases). CDR3 length: 12 residues. Germline CDR1 is DFQATT and CDR2 is SNEGSKA (reference sequence). Deletions cut 3 bases from V and 4 bases from J, with 9 bases between. Here the CDR3 reads CSASQGITEAFF. CDR3 DNA: TGCAGTGCTAGCCAGGGTATCACTGAAGCTTTCTTT.

This clonotype was observed at least ten times. The genes are TRBV2 and TRBJ2-3, with D possibly being TRBD2 (5 bases). V shed 3 bases and J shed 0 bases, with 7 bases lying between them. Germline V gene data show CDR1 as SNHLY and CDR2 as FYNNEI. The CDR3 length is 14 residues. The CDR3 is CASSDRTSTDTQYF. The CDR3 nucleotides read TGTGCCAGCAGTGACAGGACTAGCACAGATACGCAGTATTTT.

In its sample, this clonotype was seen many times. The V and J genes are TRBV3-1 and TRBJ2-7; D is tentatively TRBD1 or TRBD2 (5 bases each). This CDR3 comprises 15 residues. The germline V and J ends were trimmed by 3 bases and 3 bases, with 15 bases remaining between them. Germline lookup yields CDR1 LGHDT and CDR2 YNNKEL (reference sequence). DNA for the CDR3: TGTGCCAGCAGCCACGGGTTGGGGGTGGTCTACGAGCAGTACTTC. Protein: CASSHGLGVVYEQYF.

This clonotype turned up a few times. The gene calls are TRBV7-9 and TRBJ2-5; 9 nucleotides line up with TRBD1. Germline CDR1 and CDR2: SEHNR and FQNEAQ (reference sequence). CDR3 size: 17 residues. V shed 1 base, J shed 4 bases, and the junction held 10 bases outside the gene matches. The CDR3 loop is CASSLGTGGLKVETQYF. CDR3 nucleotide sequence: TGTGCCAGCAGCTTAGGCACAGGGGGCCTGAAGGTAGAGACCCAGTACTTC.

This clonotype has ten or more counts. The V call is TRBV18, the J call TRBJ1-3; D is possibly TRBD1 (5 bases). V was cut by 6 bases and J by 0 bases, with 15 bases left in between. The CDR3 spans 16 residues. Germline CDR1 KGHSH, CDR2 LQKENI. CDR3 protein: CASSPLQDPSGNTIYF. CDR3 coding DNA: TGTGCCAGCTCGCCCCTACAGGACCCCTCTGGAAACACCATATATTTT.